The 14 T cell receptor beta chains presented below share a single source sample, sequenced in a study of T-cell reconstitution after alpha-beta-depleted transplantation in children. Unique molecular identifiers were used in preparing the TCRbeta library. TCRdb passed the PCR reads through MiXCR, listing each CDR3 protein once. The table shows about 150,000 distinct CDR3 sequences, with 8.5% to 14% occurring only once. The sample consisted of PBMCs, taken before TCRalphabeta/CD19-depleted stem cell transplant. The receptors come from a boy younger than 10 with acute myeloid leukemia, due to receive a stem cell transplant.

This clonotype was seen repeatedly, ten times or more. The V call is TRBV28, the J call TRBJ2-7, with 9 bases fitting TRBD2. CDR1 and CDR2 (germline): MDHEN, SYDVKM. V gave up 6 bases and J gave up 2 bases; unmatched junction bases: 11. CDR3 length: 16 residues. The CDR3 DNA reads as TGTGCCAGCAGCAGACTCGCGGGGGGGAAGGCCTACGAGCAGTACTTC. Encoded protein: CASSRLAGGKAYEQYF.

This clonotype was detected ten times or more. The chain carries TRBV4-1 and TRBJ2-1; D not resolved. The CDR3 is 15 amino acids. In germline, CDR1 is MGHRA, CDR2 YSYEKL. The V gene lost 4 bases and the J gene lost 6 bases, with 16 bases spanning the gap. The chain's CDR3 is CASSLTPTPRNEQFF. DNA for the CDR3: TGCGCCAGCAGCCTAACCCCGACTCCTCGCAATGAGCAGTTCTTC.

This clonotype was observed many times. The chain employs TRBV3-1 and TRBJ2-1; 7 bases fit TRBD1. The V gene end was trimmed by 3 bases and the J gene end by 4 bases; junction bases not matched to a gene: 6. The CDR3 sequence is 15 residues long. Germline V gene data show CDR1 as LGHDT and CDR2 as YNNKEL (reference sequence). The CDR3 protein is CASSQGDRAYNEQFF. CDR3 bases: TGTGCCAGCAGCCAGGGTGACAGGGCTTACAATGAGCAGTTCTTC.

The sample holds a few counts of this clonotype. Compared with germline, one end of the junction differs, possibly owing to a read error. The CDR3 sequence is CVSSEPGTAAQPQHF. CDR3 nucleotide sequence: TGCGTCAGCAGTGAGCCAGGGACAGCAGCTCAGCCCCAGCATTTT. This chain connects TRBV10-2 to TRBJ1-5; 7 bases agree with TRBD1. The CDR3 is made up of 15 amino acids. Germline CDR1 WSHSY, CDR2 SAAADI.

There are many counts of this clonotype. The chain joins TRBV6-5 to TRBJ2-3, with unresolved D. This CDR3 comprises 13 residues. CDR1 is MNHEY, CDR2 SVGAGI, per germline. V shed 2 bases and J shed 4 bases, with 7 bases lying between them. The CDR3 nucleotides read TGTGCCAGCAGTTACGCTTTGGCAGATACGCAGTATTTT. Translated, it gives CASSYALADTQYF.

This clonotype appeared many times. The chain links TRBV12-3 or TRBV12-4 to TRBJ1-5; D is undetermined. The CDR3 has 15 amino acids. Trimming left V 6 bases short and J 0 bases short, with 12 bases between. This chain's CDR3 is CASSTDPYSNQPQHF. The CDR3 nucleotides read TGTGCCAGCAGCACCGACCCCTATAGCAATCAGCCCCAGCATTTT.

Comment on this clonotype: A much more abundant neighbour one base away suggests this may be a read error. The rearrangement links TRBV29-1 to TRBJ1-1; 7 nucleotides agree with TRBD1. Germline V gene sequence: CDR1 SQVTM, CDR2 ANQGSEA. The ends lost 7 bases at V and 7 bases at J; junction bases unmatched: 6. The CDR3 has 11 residues. CDR3 protein: CSDYYRGEAFF. As DNA, the CDR3 is TGCAGCGACTACTACAGGGGTGAAGCTTTCTTT.

This clonotype was counted at least ten times. The chain carries TRBV29-1 and TRBJ1-3; perhaps TRBD1 as D (5 bases). The CDR3 covers 12 residues. Trimming pared 7 bases from V and 3 bases from J, leaving 10 bases between. Germline loops: CDR1 SQVTM, CDR2 ANQGSEA. CDR3 DNA: TGCAGCGCGAGCCAGGGTGGAAACACCATATATTTT. It is translated as CSASQGGNTIYF.

This clonotype turned up a few times. CDR3 residues: CAWSPMAGGGFLAGANVLTF. The CDR3 nucleotides read TGTGCCTGGAGTCCCATGGCCGGGGGGGGATTTTTAGCTGGGGCCAACGTCCTGACTTTC. The chain recombines TRBV30 with TRBJ2-6; TRBD2 matches 8 bases. CDR3 length: 20 residues. J lost 2 bases, V lost 2 bases, and 17 bases had no gene match. The germline V gene encodes CDR1 GTSNPN and CDR2 SVGIG (reference sequence).

This clonotype was seen at least ten times. This sequence joins TRBV25-1 and TRBJ1-1; D unclear. CDR1 and CDR2 from the germline V gene are MGHDK and SYGVNS. This CDR3 comprises 14 residues. Trimming removed 3 bases at V and 3 bases at J, with 11 bases between. The CDR3 DNA follows: TGTGCCAGCAGTGACCCCGGCAGTCACACTGAAGCTTTCTTT. Encoded protein: CASSDPGSHTEAFF.

This clonotype was observed at least ten times. This chain links TRBV15 with TRBJ1-6; perhaps TRBD1 as D (6 bases). CDR1 is LNHNV, CDR2 YYDKDF, per germline (reference sequence). This CDR3 has 13 amino acids. The V end was cut by 5 bases, the J end by 14 bases, with 16 bases between. The CDR3: CATSEQGLSSLHF. The CDR3 DNA is TGTGCCACCAGCGAACAGGGTTTGAGTTCCCTCCACTTT. Filled out from reference TRBV15 and TRBJ1-6, the complete variable domain reads DAMVIQNPRYQVTQFGKPVTLSCSQTLNHNVMYWYQQKSSQAPKLLFHYYDKDFNNEADTPDNFQSRRPNTSFCFLDIRSPGLGDTAMYLCATSEQGLSSLHFGNGTRLTVT.

This clonotype was detected ten times or more. The rearrangement links TRBV28 to TRBJ1-2; no reliable D call. Per the germline V gene, CDR1 is MDHEN and CDR2 is SYDVKM. CDR3 length equals 13 residues. Trimming took off 6 bases at V and 7 bases at J, with 15 bases between the two ends. The CDR3 DNA reads as TGTGCCAGCAGAGGTGATCAGCGGGGTGGCTACACCTTC. Translation gives CASRGDQRGGYTF.

Note on this clonotype: One junction end does not reproduce the germline sequence, and a read error may be involved. This chain connects TRBV18 to TRBJ2-5; maybe TRBD1 (5 bases). This CDR3 is 14 amino acids long. CDR1 KGHSH and CDR2 LQKENI come from the germline V gene. The CDR3 is CTSSPVQVQETQYF. The CDR3 DNA reads as TGTACCAGCTCACCGGTACAGGTCCAAGAGACCCAGTACTTC.

There are many counts of this clonotype. V and J are TRBV4-2 and TRBJ2-1; D not certain. Trimming removed 4 bases from V and 5 bases from J, with 12 bases in between. This CDR3 is 14 amino acids long. Germline values: CDR1 LGHNA, CDR2 YNFKEQ. CDR3 in amino acids: CASSPEWSNNEQFF. The CDR3 DNA is TGTGCCAGCAGCCCTGAATGGAGTAACAATGAGCAGTTCTTC.